What follows are 14 T cell receptor beta chains derived from one specimen sequenced in a study of shared clonotypes between healthy human individuals (TCRdb year 2020). The library came from the immunoSEQ multiplex PCR assay. What TCRdb holds here is the immuneACCESS table cut down to in-frame rearrangements. Part of the clones is not present; checked against another copy, under half of the missing clones reflect an unresolved V gene, and the others are unexplained. The sample table holds around 980,000 clones, of which approximately 78% were seen once. The ten largest clones add up to around 0.61% of the sample. The sequencing input was memory CD4+ T cells from PBMCs. Read against the paper, the sample's cell subset or site label means: CD45RA-negative fraction. The receptors stem from a man between 18 and 29 years old in good health. Some clones in this sample may be carry-over from other donors' samples.

Points on this clone: Different DNA sequences within this sample yield the same CDR3. V and J are TRBV5-1 and TRBJ2-3, with TRBD1 identical over 7 bases. The ends lost 2 bases at V and 3 bases at J; junction bases unmatched: 3. The germline V gene encodes CDR1 SGHRS and CDR2 YFSETQ. The CDR3 spans 14 residues. In nucleotides, the CDR3 is TGCGCCAGCAGCTTAAGACAGGGTACAGATACGCAGTATTTT. Translation: CASSLRQGTDTQYF.

V and J are TRBV12-5 and TRBJ2-1; 8 bases line up with TRBD2. The CDR3 length is 20 residues. CDR1 LGHNT and CDR2 FRNRAP come from the germline V gene. Trimming removed 6 bases from V and 9 bases from J; junction bases left unmatched: 28. The CDR3 loop is CASGEVLRGVTGLVVGEQFF. The CDR3 DNA sequence: TGTGCTAGTGGGGAGGTCCTTCGGGGGGTAACGGGACTAGTCGTTGGTGAGCAGTTCTTC.

The chain employs TRBV11-1 and TRBJ2-1, with D possibly being TRBD1 (6 bases). Trimming shortened V by 0 bases and J by 8 bases, and 17 bases separated the two germline ends. The CDR3 has 16 amino acids. Germline-derived CDR1 and CDR2 are SGHAT and FQDESV (reference sequence). The CDR3 here is CASSLAGWGLAHEQFF. For the CDR3, the DNA is TGTGCCAGCAGCTTAGCTGGGTGGGGGCTAGCCCATGAGCAGTTCTTC.

The chain employs TRBV27 and TRBJ2-3, with TRBD2 identical over 12 bases. This CDR3 has 16 residues. Germline-derived CDR1 and CDR2 are MNHEY and SMNVEV (reference sequence). Trimming cost V 8 bases and J 0 bases; bases outside gene matches: 6. The DNA of the CDR3 is TGTGCCAGCCAGTTTCTAGCGGGAGGGAGCACAGATACGCAGTATTTT. Its protein product is CASQFLAGGSTDTQYF.

This rearrangement joins TRBV30 to TRBJ2-5; no clear D gene. The CDR3 runs 13 residues. Germline loops: CDR1 GTSNPN, CDR2 SVGIG (reference sequence). The V end was cut by 5 bases, the J end by 0 bases, with 10 bases between. CDR3 sequence: CAWADWYQETQYF. CDR3 DNA: TGTGCCTGGGCGGATTGGTACCAAGAGACCCAGTACTTC.

This chain connects TRBV10-2 to TRBJ1-5; the D gene is possibly TRBD1 (5 bases). V shed 3 bases and J shed 3 bases, with 12 bases lying between them. The CDR3 sequence is 15 residues long. CDR1 and CDR2 (germline): WSHSY, SAAADI. DNA of the CDR3: TGCGCCAGCAGTGATTTTGGGACTACCAATCAGCCCCAGCATTTT. Protein sequence: CASSDFGTTNQPQHF.

This clone was picked up one time. The CDR3, as DNA: TGCAGTGCGCCGCGGTCGGGCGAGCAGTTCTTC. It translates to CSAPRSGEQFF. The chain is built from TRBV20-1 and TRBJ2-1; no clear D. V lost 6 bases, J lost 10 bases, and 13 bases lay in between. CDR3 length equals 11 residues. Germline-derived CDR1 and CDR2 are DFQATT and SNEGSKA (reference sequence).

This clone appeared a single time. This sequence joins TRBV18 and TRBJ2-5; a possible D gene is TRBD1 (6 bases). Germline V gene lookup returns CDR1 KGHSH and CDR2 LQKENI. V was trimmed by 3 bases and J by 1 base, leaving 12 bases between them. This CDR3 spans 15 amino acids. Written as DNA, the CDR3 is TGTGCCAGCTCACCCTTCCGGGACACCCAAGAGACCCAGTACTTC. It specifies CASSPFRDTQETQYF. The variable domain in full, completed from reference TRBV18 and TRBJ2-5, reads NAGVMQNPRHLVRRRGQEARLRCSPMKGHSHVYWYRQLPEEGLKFMVYLQKENIIDESGMPKERFSAEFPKEGPSILRIQQVVRGDSAAYFCASSPFRDTQETQYFGPGTRLLVL.

The chain recombines TRBV7-3 with TRBJ2-7; D not resolved. Germline CDR1 is SGHTA and CDR2 is FQGTGA. The CDR3 has 14 residues. V lost 5 bases, J lost 2 bases, and 13 bases lay in between. CDR3 region: CASSLDRVPYEQYF. In DNA form, the CDR3 reads TGTGCCAGCAGCCTTGACCGCGTGCCCTACGAGCAGTACTTC.

The chain is built from TRBV10-3 and TRBJ1-1; D call uncertain. This CDR3 has 17 residues. The V gene's germline CDR1 is ENHRY and CDR2 SYGVKD. V was clipped by 0 bases and J by 3 bases, with 17 bases between them. CDR3 coding DNA: TGTGCCATCAGTGAGTCGGGTCCCCACACGGGGTACACTGAAGCTTTCTTT. Protein: CAISESGPHTGYTEAFF.

V gene TRBV5-1 combines with J gene TRBJ2-7; tentative D call: TRBD1 (6 bases). There are 15 residues in the CDR3. The germline CDR1 and CDR2 sequences are SGHRS and YFSETQ. Trimming left V 3 bases short and J 7 bases short, with 20 bases between. The DNA of the CDR3 is TGCGCCAGCAGCTCTGGTGGGGACACACGCGGGGAGCAGTACTTC. This codes for CASSSGGDTRGEQYF.

V gene TRBV7-2 combines with J gene TRBJ1-2, with D possibly matching TRBD1 (5 bases). Germline lookup yields CDR1 SGHTA and CDR2 FQGNSA. V lost 2 bases and J 4 bases, leaving 14 bases between the germline ends. The CDR3 consists of 15 residues. The DNA for the CDR3 is TGTGCCAGCAGCTTAAGGTTTGGGGGGTTCTATGGCTACACCTTC. Translation gives CASSLRFGGFYGYTF.

The chain uses TRBV9 and TRBJ2-3; D may be TRBD2 (6 bases). Looked up from germline, CDR1 is SGDLS and CDR2 is YYNGEE. The CDR3 contains 15 residues. V dropped 0 bases and J dropped 5 bases, with 13 bases sitting between them. The CDR3 DNA follows: TGTGCCAGCAGCGTAGTTGGGGGGACCGTAGATACGCAGTATTTT. The encoded protein is CASSVVGGTVDTQYF.

Remarks on this clone: A read error is possible here, since a much larger clone lies one base away. The chain employs TRBV5-1 and TRBJ2-3; no definite D call. V lost 4 bases and J 2 bases, leaving 2 bases between the germline ends. Germline V gives CDR1 SGHRS, CDR2 YFSETQ. This CDR3 has 11 residues. The CDR3 reads CASSDTDTQYF. Written as DNA, the CDR3 is TGCGCCAGCAGCGACACAGATACGCAGTATTTT.